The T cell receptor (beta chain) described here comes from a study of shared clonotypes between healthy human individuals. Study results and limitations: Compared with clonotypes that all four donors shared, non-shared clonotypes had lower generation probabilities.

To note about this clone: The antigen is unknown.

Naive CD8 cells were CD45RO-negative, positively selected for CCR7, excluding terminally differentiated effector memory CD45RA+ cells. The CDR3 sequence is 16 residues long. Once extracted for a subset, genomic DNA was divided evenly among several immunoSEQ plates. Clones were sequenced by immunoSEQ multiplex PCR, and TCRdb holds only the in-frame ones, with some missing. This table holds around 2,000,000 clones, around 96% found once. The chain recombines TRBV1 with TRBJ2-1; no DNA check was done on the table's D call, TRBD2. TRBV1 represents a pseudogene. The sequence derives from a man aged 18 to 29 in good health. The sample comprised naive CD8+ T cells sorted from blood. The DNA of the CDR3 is TGCACCAGCAGCCTCCCGACTCGCAGCCAGCACAATGAGCAGTTCTTC. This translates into CTSSLPTRSQHNEQFF.